The 27 T cell receptor beta chains below were found in one sample sequenced in a study of cytomegalovirus exposure and HLA in healthy donors. Generated by immunoSEQ multiplex PCR, the TCRdb table keeps only in-frame clones and is missing some. The profile shows about 240,000 clones, around nine tenths of them singletons. The sample consisted of PBMCs. The receptors originated from a man between 18 and 29 years old in good health and CMV-seronegative.

This chain joins TRBV6-5 and TRBJ1-6, with a possible D match to TRBD1 (5 bases). Trimming pared 8 bases from V and 7 bases from J, leaving 18 bases between. The CDR3 is made up of 15 amino acids. Germline V gives CDR1 MNHEY, CDR2 SVGAGI. CDR3 region: CASQSLREANSPLHF. CDR3 nucleotides: TGTGCCAGCCAGAGCCTCAGGGAGGCCAATTCACCCCTCCACTTT.

J is TRBJ2-2 and V is TRBV5-1, with D possibly TRBD2 on 6 matching bases. Per germline, CDR1 SGHRS and CDR2 YFSETQ. The CDR3 is made up of 13 amino acids. Trimming removed 4 bases at V and 4 bases at J, with 8 bases between. The CDR3 sequence: CASSRGSTGELFF. The DNA for the CDR3 is TGCGCCAGCAGCCGGGGGAGCACCGGGGAGCTGTTTTTT.

V and J are TRBV27 and TRBJ2-7; weak D call: TRBD2 (6 bases). The ends were cut back, 7 bases at V and 6 bases at J, with 19 bases in the middle. CDR3 size: 14 residues. Germline loops: CDR1 MNHEY, CDR2 SMNVEV (reference sequence). The CDR3 is CASTSPTRQGEQYF. CDR3 sequence (DNA): TGTGCCAGCACCAGCCCGACTAGGCAAGGCGAGCAGTACTTC.

J is TRBJ1-1 and V is TRBV5-1; D is undetermined. Trimming pared 0 bases from V and 1 base from J, leaving 7 bases between. The germline V gene has CDR1 SGHRS and CDR2 YFSETQ. The CDR3 totals 14 residues. CDR3 protein: CASSLGPGNTEAFF. Here the CDR3 DNA reads TGCGCCAGCAGCTTGGGGCCTGGGAACACTGAAGCTTTCTTT.

The chain links TRBV28 to TRBJ2-3; TRBD2 aligns across 9 bases. The CDR3 is made up of 15 amino acids. Germline CDR1 and CDR2: MDHEN and SYDVKM. J lost 0 bases, V lost 5 bases, and 3 bases had no gene match. The CDR3 protein is CASSRLAVSTDTQYF. As DNA, the CDR3 is TGTGCCAGCAGTCGACTAGCGGTTAGCACAGATACGCAGTATTTT.

The gene calls are TRBV5-3 and TRBJ2-2; D gene uncertain. TRBV5-3 is an open reading frame, and its role is uncertain. The CDR3 runs to 9 residues. Trimming took off 5 bases at V and 9 bases at J, with 2 bases between the two ends. As DNA, the CDR3 is TGTGCCAGAAGTAGGGAGCTGTTTTTT. Encoded protein: CARSRELFF.

The chain combines TRBV19 with TRBJ2-3; D may be TRBD1 (6 bases). The V gene lost 5 bases and the J gene lost 2 bases, with 8 bases spanning the gap. Germline CDR1 reads LNHDA; CDR2 reads SQIVND (reference sequence). There are 13 residues in the CDR3. The CDR3 sequence: CASSSGDTDTQYF. The CDR3 DNA reads TGTGCCAGTAGTTCAGGGGACACAGATACGCAGTATTTT.

The genes are TRBV15 and TRBJ1-2; D gene ambiguous. Germline values: CDR1 LNHNV, CDR2 YYDKDF (reference sequence). Trimming stripped 0 bases from V and 2 bases from J, with 4 bases between. The CDR3 runs to 13 residues. This CDR3 is CATSRELNYGYTF. CDR3 DNA sequence: TGTGCCACCAGCAGAGAGTTAAACTATGGCTACACCTTC.

The chain is built from TRBV25-1 and TRBJ1-1; no clear D. The germline V gene has CDR1 MGHDK and CDR2 SYGVNS. The V and J ends lost 6 bases and 4 bases respectively, with 15 bases between them. The CDR3 loop spans 14 amino acids. CDR3 loop: CASSVFGPRTEAFF. Here the CDR3 DNA reads TGTGCCAGCAGCGTCTTTGGGCCCCGCACTGAAGCTTTCTTT.

The chain couples TRBV4-3 to TRBJ2-3, with 10 bases identical to TRBD2. The trim removed 4 bases at V and 2 bases at J, leaving 9 bases unmatched. This CDR3 region has 17 residues. Per germline, CDR1 LGHNA and CDR2 YSLEER. CDR3 sequence: CASSPGASGGTTDTQYF. For the CDR3, the DNA is TGCGCCAGCAGCCCCGGAGCTAGCGGGGGCACCACAGATACGCAGTATTTT.

J is TRBJ1-1 and V is TRBV20-1; D remains unclear. CDR1 and CDR2 from the germline V gene are DFQATT and SNEGSKA (reference sequence). Trimming pared 1 base from V and 4 bases from J, leaving 4 bases between. This CDR3 spans 11 amino acids. The CDR3 spells CSARAVTEAFF. The CDR3 DNA sequence: TGCAGTGCTAGAGCCGTCACTGAAGCTTTCTTT.

The chain recombines TRBV5-1 with TRBJ2-1, with D possibly TRBD1 on 5 matching bases. Germline lookup yields CDR1 SGHRS and CDR2 YFSETQ. V was shortened by 3 bases and J by 6 bases, with 13 bases between the two germline ends. CDR3 length: 14 residues. The CDR3: CASSSTIDSNEQFF. The CDR3 DNA is TGCGCCAGCAGCTCAACCATCGACAGCAATGAGCAGTTCTTC. Full variable domain (outside the CDR3, taken from reference TRBV5-1 and TRBJ2-1): KAGVTQTPRYLIKTRGQQVTLSCSPISGHRSVSWYQQTPGQGLQFLFEYFSETQRNKGNFPGRFSGRQFSNSRSEMNVSTLELGDSALYLCASSSTIDSNEQFFGPGTRLTVL.

The rearrangement links TRBV19 to TRBJ2-7, with a tentative D call TRBD2 (5 bases). Between the trimmed V and J ends, which lost 5 bases and 3 bases, there was a span of 11 bases. From germline, CDR1 is LNHDA and CDR2 SQIVND (reference sequence). CDR3 length equals 13 residues. CDR3 DNA: TGTGCCAGTAGTCCGACTACCTTCTACGAGCAGTACTTC. It codes for CASSPTTFYEQYF.

The chain is built from TRBV4-1 and TRBJ2-7; 9 nucleotides line up with TRBD1. Germline V gene data show CDR1 as MGHRA and CDR2 as YSYEKL. The CDR3 contains 15 residues. V lost 2 bases and J lost 2; bases outside the gene matches: 4. For the CDR3, the DNA is TGCGCCAGCAGCCAAATACAGGGGGCGACCTACGAGCAGTACTTC. This codes for CASSQIQGATYEQYF.

The chain has TRBV7-3 and TRBJ2-3; 13 nucleotides match TRBD2. This CDR3 is 14 amino acids long. Germline CDR1 and CDR2: SGHTA and FQGTGA. The V gene end was trimmed by 2 bases and the J gene end by 9 bases; junction bases not matched to a gene: 2. The CDR3 sequence is CASSLGLAGATQYF. The DNA of the CDR3 is TGTGCCAGCAGCTTAGGACTAGCGGGAGCGACGCAGTATTTT.

The chain links TRBV5-1 to TRBJ1-3, with TRBD1 as a possible D gene (5 bases). Germline CDR1 is SGHRS and CDR2 is YFSETQ. Trimming stripped 6 bases from V and 3 bases from J, with 13 bases between. There are 14 residues in the CDR3. CDR3 amino acids: CASMEGSGGNTIYF. In DNA form, the CDR3 reads TGCGCCAGCATGGAGGGGTCGGGTGGAAACACCATATATTTT.

Worth noting for this clone: Other DNA sequences within the sample encode an identical CDR3. The chain combines TRBV11-2 with TRBJ2-3, with TRBD2 as a possible D gene (6 bases). The CDR3 spans 15 residues. Trimming cost V 5 bases and J 1 base, with 13 bases left between them. Looked up from germline, CDR1 is SGHAT and CDR2 is FQNNGV. CDR3 in DNA: TGTGCCAGCAGCCCGCTCGGGGGAGGCACAGATACGCAGTATTTT. This sequence encodes CASSPLGGGTDTQYF.

The CDR3 reads CASSYNSRSPLHF. Here the CDR3 DNA reads TGTGCCAGCAGTTACAATAGTAGATCACCCCTCCACTTT. The rearrangement joins TRBV6-5 to TRBJ1-6; D ambiguous. Looked up from germline, CDR1 is MNHEY and CDR2 is SVGAGI. The V and J ends lost 2 bases and 10 bases respectively, with 9 bases between them. The CDR3 is made up of 13 amino acids.

This clone was seen once. Other DNA sequences within the sample encode an identical CDR3. This sequence joins TRBV4-1 and TRBJ1-5, with D possibly matching TRBD1 (5 bases). The CDR3 covers 15 residues. Germline V gene lookup returns CDR1 MGHRA and CDR2 YSYEKL. The V gene lost 0 bases and the J gene lost 2 bases, with 8 bases spanning the gap. This CDR3 reads CASSQDQGGNQPQHF. In nucleotides, the CDR3 is TGCGCCAGCAGCCAAGACCAGGGTGGCAATCAGCCCCAGCATTTT.

V is TRBV28 and J is TRBJ2-7, with D hard to call. Looked up from germline, CDR1 is MDHEN and CDR2 is SYDVKM. CDR3 length: 14 residues. Trimming stripped 3 bases from V and 4 bases from J, with 13 bases between. CDR3 in amino acids: CASSFGQFGYEQYF. As DNA, the CDR3 is TGTGCCAGCAGTTTTGGTCAGTTCGGGTACGAGCAGTACTTC.

The rearrangement uses TRBV7-6 and TRBJ2-7; 7 nucleotides match TRBD2. J lost 8 bases, V lost 3 bases, and 4 bases had no gene match. The CDR3 contains 12 residues. Germline loops: CDR1 SGHVS, CDR2 FNYEAQ. The CDR3 nucleotides are TGTGCCAGCAGCTTCTCGCGGGGGAAGCAGTACTTC. Protein: CASSFSRGKQYF. The full variable domain, with the rest looked up from reference TRBV7-6 and TRBJ2-7, is GAGVSQSPRYKVTKRGQDVALRCDPISGHVSLYWYRQALGQGPEFLTYFNYEAQQDKSGLPNDRFSAERPEGSISTLTIQRTEQRDSAMYRCASSFSRGKQYFGPGTRLTVT.

The rearrangement links TRBV6-6 to TRBJ1-1, with 7 positions matching TRBD1. Germline lookup yields CDR1 MNHNY and CDR2 SVGAGI (reference sequence). With 6 bases clipped from V and 0 bases from J, the junction kept 4 bases outside the gene matches. CDR3 length: 14 amino acids. CDR3 sequence reads: CASRVTGVNTEAFF. In DNA form, the CDR3 reads TGTGCCAGCAGGGTAACAGGGGTGAACACTGAAGCTTTCTTT.

This chain joins TRBV6-5 and TRBJ2-1, with a tentative D call TRBD2 (6 bases). V gave up 11 bases and J gave up 0 bases, with 11 bases separating them. Germline CDR1 MNHEY, CDR2 SVGAGI. This CDR3 has 13 residues. The CDR3 sequence is CAVSRDSYNEQFF. Here the CDR3 DNA reads TGTGCCGTATCGCGGGACTCCTACAATGAGCAGTTCTTC.

The rearrangement links TRBV7-2 to TRBJ2-4, with a possible D match to TRBD1 (5 bases). The V gene lost 5 bases and the J gene lost 6 bases, with 11 bases spanning the gap. This CDR3 has 13 amino acids. Germline values: CDR1 SGHTA, CDR2 FQGNSA. The CDR3 DNA reads as TGTGCCAGCAGCATGGATCAGGGAAACATTCAGTACTTC. It is translated as CASSMDQGNIQYF.

This rearrangement joins TRBV7-8 to TRBJ2-7; the match to TRBD1 covers 7 bases. The V gene's germline CDR1 is SGHVS and CDR2 FQNEAQ. The CDR3 runs 14 residues. Trimming at V came to 5 bases and at J to 3 bases, leaving 7 bases not matched to a gene. CDR3 protein: CASSNRDRFYEQYF. CDR3 nucleotides: TGTGCCAGCAGCAACCGGGACAGATTCTACGAGCAGTACTTC.

The chain uses TRBV6-5 and TRBJ1-1; 7 bases map to TRBD1. The V and J ends lost 5 bases and 5 bases, in that order; junction bases with no gene match: 11. The CDR3 is 15 amino acids. CDR1 is MNHEY, CDR2 SVGAGI, per germline. CDR3 sequence reads: CASSPVEYRGTEAFF. Here the CDR3 DNA reads TGTGCCAGCAGTCCGGTAGAGTACAGGGGTACTGAAGCTTTCTTT.

This chain joins TRBV6-6 and TRBJ2-7; the D gene is possibly TRBD2 (7 bases). Per germline, CDR1 MNHNY and CDR2 SVGAGI (reference sequence). This CDR3 is 14 amino acids long. V lost 6 bases, J lost 6 bases, and 18 bases lay in between. The CDR3 DNA reads TGTGCCAGCAGCCTTGGACTAGGGGGGAGCGAGCAGTACTTC. Translation: CASSLGLGGSEQYF.